Listed below are T cell receptor beta chains from one sample, sequenced in a study of blood T cell repertoires in COVID-19. Libraries were prepared by immunoSEQ multiplex PCR; TCRdb keeps only in-frame clonotypes and omits some of them. The sample has around 300,000 clones, around four fifths seen once; the top ten hold roughly a tenth. Sequences were obtained from peripheral blood. The receptors shown here come from a woman aged 45-65 years who had recovered from COVID-19. Both conserved end residues are part of each CDR3. The D gene is left open where the match is weak. Clone size is given for some rows only: seen once, a few or many times, or a class if the clone is expanded.

16	TRBV9	TRBJ2-7	TRBD2	-	CASSASGTSGTYEQYF	TGTGCCAGCAGCGCGTCCGGGACTAGCGGCACCTACGAGCAGTACTTC
17	TRBV16	TRBJ1-5	-	once	CASSQTPGGYSNQPQHF	TGTGCCAGCAGCCAAACCCCAGGAGGGTATAGCAATCAGCCCCAGCATTTT
13	TRBV5-1	TRBJ1-1	-	-	CASSLAARTEAFF	TGCGCCAGCAGCTTGGCGGCCAGGACTGAAGCTTTCTTT
13	TRBV28	TRBJ1-5	-	few	CANAPGGNQPQHF	TGTGCCAACGCGCCCGGGGGCAATCAGCCCCAGCATTTT
14	TRBV6-5	TRBJ2-7	TRBD1	once	CASRARQGSYEQYF	TGTGCCAGCAGGGCTCGACAGGGTAGTTACGAGCAGTACTTC
13	TRBV11-2	TRBJ2-5	-	-	CASSWDSRETQYF	TGTGCCAGCAGCTGGGACTCGCGGGAGACCCAGTACTTC
16	TRBV5-1	TRBJ2-3	-	-	CASSSLWGEGTDTQYF	TGCGCCAGCAGCTCTCTTTGGGGGGAGGGCACAGATACGCAGTATTTT
19	TRBV9	TRBJ2-2	-	-	CASSVGGTRANPGAGELFF	TGTGCCAGCAGCGTAGGTGGGACAAGGGCCAATCCAGGCGCCGGGGAGCTGTTTTTT
13	TRBV28	TRBJ2-7	TRBD1	-	CASSHRGTYEQYF	TGTGCCAGCAGTCACAGGGGAACCTACGAGCAGTACTTC
9	TRBV21-1	TRBJ2-5	-	-	CASVRTQYF	TGTGCCAGCGTGAGGACCCAGTACTTC
13	TRBV20-1	TRBJ1-1	-	-	CSASFIMNTEAFF	TGCAGTGCTAGTTTCATCATGAACACTGAAGCTTTCTTT
17	TRBV18	TRBJ2-7	-	few	CASSPERSGGRSYEQYF	TGTGCCAGCTCACCAGAGCGATCCGGGGGAAGGTCCTACGAGCAGTACTTC
17	TRBV24-1	TRBJ2-3	TRBD2	-	CATSDLETSGGTDTQYF	TGTGCCACCAGTGATTTAGAGACTAGCGGGGGGACAGATACGCAGTATTTT
17	TRBV15	TRBJ2-3	TRBD1	-	CATSRSRQGGETDTQYF	TGTGCCACCAGCAGATCTCGACAGGGGGGGGAGACAGATACGCAGTATTTT
15	TRBV11-2	TRBJ2-1	TRBD2	few	CASSLSDSGSGEQFF	TGTGCCAGCAGCTTAAGCGATAGCGGGAGCGGTGAGCAGTTCTTC
16	TRBV21-1	TRBJ1-4	-	-	CASSKVPGHSDEKLFF	TGTGCCAGCAGCAAAGTCCCGGGACATAGTGATGAAAAACTGTTTTTT
14	TRBV7-3	TRBJ2-7	-	-	CASPHPRGCCEQYF	TGTGCCAGTCCCCACCCTCGGGGGTGCTGCGAGCAGTACTTC
14	TRBV2	TRBJ1-1	TRBD1	-	CASNTGGWGTEAFF	TGTGCCAGCAACACAGGGGGCTGGGGCACTGAAGCTTTCTTT
14	TRBV30	TRBJ1-5	-	-	CAWSVLNSNQPQHF	TGTGCCTGGAGTGTACTCAATAGCAATCAGCCCCAGCATTTT
19	TRBV4-2	TRBJ2-4	TRBD2	-	CASSQGTSGLPLAKNIQYF	TGTGCCAGCAGCCAAGGGACTAGCGGGCTCCCTCTAGCCAAAAACATTCAGTACTTC
15	TRBV18	TRBJ2-5	-	-	CASSSTGIQESVQYF	TGTGCCAGCTCGTCCACAGGCATCCAAGAGAGTGTCCAGTACTTC
14	TRBV18	TRBJ2-7	-	-	CASSPLVGAYEQYF	TGTGCCAGCTCACCATTGGTCGGGGCCTACGAGCAGTACTTC
13	TRBV6-5	TRBJ1-1	-	few	CASSYSGRTEAFF	TGTGCCAGCAGTTACTCAGGGAGGACTGAAGCTTTCTTT
15	TRBV4-3	TRBJ1-2	TRBD1	-	CASSPNRDRARGYTF	TGCGCCAGCAGCCCTAACCGGGACAGGGCTCGGGGCTACACCTTC
14	TRBV3-1/TRBV3-2	TRBJ1-1	-	-	CASSHPGERAEAFF	TGTGCCAGCAGCCACCCCGGGGAGAGAGCTGAAGCTTTCTTT
16	TRBV9	TRBJ1-1	-	many	CASSEGGRRANTEAFF	TGTGCCAGCAGCGAGGGGGGGCGCAGGGCTAACACTGAAGCTTTCTTT
18	TRBV19	TRBJ1-5	TRBD1	-	CASSIGEQGLLSNQPQHF	TGTGCCAGTAGTATAGGGGAACAGGGGCTTTTAAGCAATCAGCCCCAGCATTTT
14	TRBV7-2	TRBJ2-2	-	-	CASSVTTGSGELFF	TGTGCCAGCAGCGTAACCACAGGGTCCGGGGAGCTGTTTTTT
15	TRBV6-2/TRBV6-3	TRBJ1-2	-	few	CASSYSILSNYGYTF	TGTGCCAGCAGTTACTCGATACTTTCTAACTATGGCTACACCTTC
18	TRBV3-1/TRBV3-2	TRBJ2-7	TRBD2	-	CASSQGGAGGPWPYEQYF	TGTGCCAGCAGCCAAGGGGGAGCGGGAGGCCCTTGGCCCTACGAGCAGTACTTC
14	TRBV5-1	TRBJ1-6	TRBD1	-	CASSPGTGRWVSHF	TGCGCCAGCAGTCCCGGGACAGGGAGATGGGTCTCCCACTTT
13	TRBV5-1	TRBJ1-2	TRBD1	-	CASTTGGDYGYTF	TGCGCCAGCACCACAGGGGGCGACTATGGCTACACCTTC
14	TRBV5-1	TRBJ2-5	TRBD1	-	CACTTGAYQETQYF	TGCGCCTGCACGACAGGGGCGTACCAAGAGACCCAGTACTTC
16	TRBV4-2	TRBJ2-7	-	once	CASSQDVTGRSYEQYF	TGTGCCAGCAGCCAAGATGTAACAGGGCGATCTTACGAGCAGTACTTC
14	TRBV27	TRBJ2-1	-	-	CASRAGNRDHEQFF	TGTGCCAGCAGGGCCGGGAACAGGGACCATGAGCAGTTCTTC
15	TRBV6-6	TRBJ2-2	TRBD1	-	CASSVRQGNTGELFF	TGTGCCAGCAGCGTTAGACAGGGTAACACCGGGGAGCTGTTTTTT
12	TRBV14	TRBJ2-1	-	once	CASSQTRVKEFF	TGTGCCAGCAGCCAAACCAGGGTGAAGGAGTTCTTC
13	TRBV3-1/TRBV3-2	TRBJ1-3	-	-	CASSLASQDTIYF	TGTGCCAGCAGCCTTGCGTCGCAGGACACCATATATTTT
14	TRBV18	TRBJ2-3	TRBD1	-	CASSPGTGVDTQYF	TGTGCCAGCTCACCCGGGACAGGGGTAGATACGCAGTATTTT
14	TRBV7-2	TRBJ1-3	TRBD1	few	CASSWDSSGNTIYF	TGTGCCAGCAGCTGGGACAGCTCTGGAAACACCATATATTTT
16	TRBV5-1	TRBJ1-3	-	-	CASSFQAAPSGNTIYF	TGCGCCAGCAGCTTCCAGGCAGCACCATCTGGAAACACCATATATTTT
14	TRBV3-1/TRBV3-2	TRBJ1-2	-	-	CASSHSYRNYGYTF	TGTGCCAGCAGCCATTCGTACAGGAACTATGGCTACACCTTC
14	TRBV6-5	TRBJ2-5	-	-	CASSSRAPDETQYF	TGTGCCAGCAGTTCGAGGGCTCCCGATGAGACCCAGTACTTC
16	TRBV4-1	TRBJ2-1	TRBD1	once	CASSQDTAGGLDEQFF	TGCGCCAGCAGCCAAGATACGGCAGGGGGCTTGGATGAGCAGTTCTTC
13	TRBV27	TRBJ1-5	-	-	CASSQRGSGPQHF	TGTGCCAGCAGTCAACGGGGGAGCGGGCCCCAGCATTTT
11	TRBV20-1	TRBJ1-2	-	-	CSAQGPGGYTF	TGCAGTGCTCAGGGGCCGGGGGGCTACACCTTC
16	TRBV9	TRBJ1-1	-	-	CASSVGDDRMNTEAFF	TGTGCCAGCAGCGTAGGAGACGACAGGATGAACACTGAAGCTTTCTTT
13	TRBV5-6	TRBJ2-3	-	-	CASSGRPTDTQYF	TGTGCCAGCAGCGGGAGGCCCACAGATACGCAGTATTTT
13	TRBV28	TRBJ2-7	-	-	CASSSLQGYEQYF	TGTGCCAGCAGTTCCTTACAGGGTTACGAGCAGTACTTC
17	TRBV9	TRBJ2-2	TRBD2	-	CASTGLAGVGRTGELFF	TGTGCCAGCACCGGACTAGCGGGGGTGGGGAGGACCGGGGAGCTGTTTTTT
20	TRBV3-1/TRBV3-2	TRBJ2-1	TRBD2	-	CASSHPSPPGTSGEYNEQFF	TGTGCCAGCAGCCACCCCAGTCCCCCCGGGACTAGCGGTGAGTACAATGAGCAGTTCTTC
15	TRBV7-2	TRBJ2-1	-	-	CASSFSGGVYNEQFF	TGTGCCAGCAGCTTTAGCGGAGGGGTGTACAATGAGCAGTTCTTC
13	TRBV19	TRBJ1-5	-	-	CASSLQDNQPQHF	TGTGCCAGTAGTCTCCAGGACAATCAGCCCCAGCATTTT